This T cell receptor beta chain derives from a study of blood T cell repertoires in COVID-19. The overall study: COVID-19 samples collected from the United States, Italy and Spain covered acute and convalescent phases. Nucleic acid was either cDNA or gDNA, and it came from T cells, B-cell-depleted T cells, or PBMCs.

Methods used by the authors: Amplification of reference gene primers provided the estimated nucleated cell counts. Sequenced by immunoSEQ multiplex PCR; TCRdb stores in-frame clones only, minus some. The V and J calls and clone size were taken over from that table, and D and trimming were inferred from the DNA. The sample includes nearly 350,000 clones, around nine tenths of them seen just once. This clone has only one observation. The germline V gene has CDR1 SGHTA and CDR2 FQGNSA. The V gene lost 3 bases and the J gene lost 6 bases, with 9 bases spanning the gap. This CDR3 has 14 amino acids. During active infection, Seattle patients enrolled and were then monitored through disease.

Sequencing was carried out using peripheral blood. This receptor was taken from a woman aged 70-85 years with COVID-19, enrolled during active disease. The gene calls are TRBV7-2 and TRBJ1-6; possible D gene TRBD1, 5 bases. This CDR3 reads CASSFTGANSPLHF. The CDR3 coding sequence is TGTGCCAGCAGCTTCACAGGAGCTAATTCACCCCTCCACTTT. The variable domain in full, completed from reference TRBV7-2 and TRBJ1-6, reads GAGVSQSPSNKVTEKGKDVELRCDPISGHTALYWYRQSLGQGLEFLIYFQGNSAPDKSGLPSDRFSAERTGGSVSTLTIQRTQQEDSAVYLCASSFTGANSPLHFGNGTRLTVT.